The present T cell receptor beta chain was sequenced within a study of vaccination and CD4 T cells after COVID-19. Regarding the study as a whole: There was no significant change from roughly 21 to 40 median reactive clonotypes.

This clonotype was seen only a few times. Its antigen is still unknown. An Oncomine TCR Beta short-read assay was used to sequence the DNA from cultured CD4+ T cells. TCRdb fed the PCR reads into MiXCR, producing one record per CDR3 protein. Altogether about 19,000 distinct CDR3 sequences are present, approximately 22% being singletons, with the ten largest covering 6.5% to 10%. After removal of 6 bases from V and 6 bases from J, the junction contained 9 bases not matched to a gene. This CDR3 region has 15 residues. CDR1 is MNHNS and CDR2 is SASEGT in the germline V gene. The treatment here: roughly 10-day PBMC culture with coronavirus spike peptide pools or control peptides (ViraFEST assay). Convalescent patients tested SARS-CoV-2 PCR positive from March to December 2020, before Alpha, Beta and Delta emerged.

This receptor was taken from a human donor with COVID-19. Sample: cultured CD4+ T cells from blood. The J gene is TRBJ1-5, the V gene TRBV6-1; the match to TRBD1 covers 9 bases. The CDR3 nucleotides are TGTGCCAGCAGAGAACGACAGGGGGGAATTCAGCCCCAGCATTTT. This encodes CASRERQGGIQPQHF.